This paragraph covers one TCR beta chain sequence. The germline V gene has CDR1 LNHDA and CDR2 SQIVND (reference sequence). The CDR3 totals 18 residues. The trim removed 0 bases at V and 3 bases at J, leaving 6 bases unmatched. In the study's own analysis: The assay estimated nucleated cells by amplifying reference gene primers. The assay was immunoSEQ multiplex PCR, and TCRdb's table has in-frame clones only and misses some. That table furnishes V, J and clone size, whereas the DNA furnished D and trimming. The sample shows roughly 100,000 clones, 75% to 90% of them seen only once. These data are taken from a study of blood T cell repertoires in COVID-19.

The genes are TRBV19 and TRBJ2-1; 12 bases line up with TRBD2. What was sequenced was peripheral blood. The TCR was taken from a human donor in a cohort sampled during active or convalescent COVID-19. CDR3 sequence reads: CASSIDPLLAGGYNEQFF. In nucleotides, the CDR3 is TGTGCCAGTAGTATAGATCCCTTACTAGCGGGGGGCTACAATGAGCAGTTCTTC.